Detailed here is one TCR beta chain. This sample was included in a study of blood T cell repertoires in COVID-19. Study at large: T cells, B-cell-depleted T cells, or PBMCs supplied cDNA or gDNA.

Sequenced by immunoSEQ multiplex PCR; TCRdb stores in-frame clones only, minus some. The sample records about 370,000 clones, more than 80% being singletons. The germline CDR1 and CDR2 sequences are SGHVS and FNYEAQ. CDR3 length: 15 amino acids. V was cut by 4 bases and J by 4 bases, with 16 bases left in between. This TCR came from a woman aged 25-40 years with COVID-19, enrolled during active disease. Sequenced input: peripheral blood. V usage is TRBV7-6 and J usage is TRBJ1-2; TRBD1 might be the D (5 bases). The CDR3 protein is CASSSHVGGIYGYTF. The CDR3 nucleotides read TGTGCCAGCAGCTCCCATGTCGGGGGGATCTATGGCTACACCTTC.